This record covers a single TCR beta chain. Its cognate antigen is unknown. The CDR3 extends 3 residues past the end of the read, so its final part is completed from the germline J gene. CDR3 length: 12 amino acids. The germline gives CDR1 SQVTM, CDR2 ANQGSEA. These data are taken from a study of T cells in women clearing cervical HPV infection. Study-level background: Women with histologically confirmed HPV16-related CIN3 or worse, 2 with invasive cancer, served as cases. Controls gave blood once infection was undetectable; cases at lesion identification.

TCRdb's copy holds only in-frame clones and misses some; the assay was immunoSEQ multiplex PCR. The table for this sample gives 49,000 or so clones. Study-level findings and limits: Repertoire richness, not evenness, was significantly elevated in CIN3+ cases versus controls.

Dot-blot hybridization genotyped cervical HPV amplified with MY09/MY11 PCR. The specimen was blood buffy coat. V is TRBV29-1 and J is TRBJ1-2; D gene unclear. The source is a woman between 18 and 69 years old with a cervical HPV16 infection that either progressed to CIN3+ or cleared (not recorded which). CDR3 DNA (partial): TGCAGCGTTCTACACAGTTCCGGCGGC. It encodes CSVLHSSGG. The CDR3 reads in full as CSVLHSSGGYTF.